This entry lists 9 T cell receptor beta chains sequenced from one sample in a study of T cell clonality in common variable immunodeficiency. Clones were sequenced by immunoSEQ multiplex PCR, and TCRdb holds only the in-frame ones, with some missing. The sample yields about 39,000 clones, without any singletons. Sequenced material: peripheral blood mononuclear cells. All receptors derive from a person between 18 and 70 years old in good health.

Many counts were recorded for this clone. The read terminates 3 residues ahead of where the CDR3 ends, so the germline J gene completes it. The chain combines TRBV5-4 with TRBJ1-2; possibly TRBD1 for D (5 bases). V was shortened by 5 bases and J by 5 bases, with 13 bases between the two germline ends. This CDR3 has 13 residues. Germline V CDR1 and CDR2: SGHNT, YYREEE (reference sequence). CDR3 sequence reads: CASSSQGRYGYTF. The part of the CDR3 DNA that was read is TGTGCCAGCAGTTCCCAGGGCCGATATGGC.

This clone has at least ten counts. The read comes to an end 3 residues before the CDR3 does, leaving the germline J gene to fill in the end. The chain employs TRBV20-1 and TRBJ1-2; 9 nucleotides agree with TRBD1. Trimming cost V 2 bases and J 0 bases; bases outside gene matches: 13. The CDR3 loop spans 18 amino acids. Germline CDR1 DFQATT, CDR2 SNEGSKA (reference sequence). CDR3 DNA, as far as it was read: TGCAGTGCTAGACCAGGGGTGGGACAGGGAACGACTAACTATGGC. It translates to CSARPGVGQGTTNYG. The full-length CDR3 reads as CSARPGVGQGTTNYGYTF.

This clone has a count of ten or more. The CDR3 goes on 3 residues after the read ends, and that part is filled in from the germline J gene. The chain couples TRBV14 to TRBJ2-7, with D perhaps matching TRBD1 (5 bases). CDR1 is SGHDN and CDR2 is FVKESK in the germline V gene. The ends were cut back, 1 base at V and 0 bases at J, with 10 bases in the middle. This CDR3 region has 15 residues. The CDR3 protein is CASSQGGRSSYEQYF. The sequenced part of the CDR3 DNA is TGTGCCAGCAGCCAAGGGGGCCGCAGCTCCTACGAG.

Notes on this clone: The read halts 3 residues ahead of the CDR3 end, with the missing end drawn from the germline J gene. The V call is TRBV5-1, the J call TRBJ2-3, with 12 bases identical to TRBD2. Germline-derived CDR1 and CDR2 are SGHRS and YFSETQ. After removal of 0 bases from V and 4 bases from J, the junction contained 12 bases not matched to a gene. This CDR3 has 19 amino acids. CDR3 residues: CASSLGLAGVILSADTQYF. CDR3 DNA, as far as it was read: TGCGCCAGCAGCTTGGGACTAGCGGGAGTTATCTTGAGCGCAGATACG.

The table lists this clone with many counts. The sequence runs out 3 residues before the end of the CDR3; the remainder is reconstructed from the germline J gene. The chain has TRBV11-2 and TRBJ2-5; D is unresolved. Germline assignment: CDR1 SGHAT and CDR2 FQNNGV. There are 14 residues in the CDR3. V was clipped by 0 bases and J by 2 bases, with 7 bases between them. Incomplete CDR3 DNA: TGTGCCAGCAGCTTAGAGGGCCAGCAAGAGACC. Translating gives CASSLEGQQET. The entire CDR3 is CASSLEGQQETQYF.

This clone was observed at least ten times. CDR3 bases read: TGTGCCAGCACACAAGACAGGGCCTACGAG. It translates to CASTQDRAYE. The CDR3, in full, reads CASTQDRAYEQYF. This chain connects TRBV2 to TRBJ2-7; TRBD1 agrees at 7 bases. The CDR3 extends 3 residues past the end of the read, so its final part is completed from the germline J gene. With 7 bases clipped from V and 2 bases from J, the junction kept 5 bases outside the gene matches. CDR1 SNHLY and CDR2 FYNNEI come from the germline V gene. The CDR3 spans 13 residues.

Details on this clone: Coverage ceases 3 residues before the CDR3 finishes, and the germline J gene fills in the end. J is TRBJ2-5 and V is TRBV7-9; a weak D match, TRBD2 (6 bases). The CDR3 extends over 14 amino acids. The V gene's germline CDR1 is SEHNR and CDR2 FQNEAQ (reference sequence). The CDR3 bases that were read are TGTGCCAGCAGCTTAGGCGGGAACACAGATACC. Amino acids: CASSLGGNTDT. The entire CDR3 sequence reads CASSLGGNTDTQYF.

This clone was detected ten times or more. The read gets to within 3 residues of the CDR3 end, and the germline J gene fills in the rest. This chain links TRBV20-1 with TRBJ2-7; TRBD1 agrees at 7 bases. Germline V lookup: CDR1 DFQATT, CDR2 SNEGSKA (reference sequence). The ends lost 3 bases at V and 6 bases at J; junction bases unmatched: 8. The CDR3 runs 13 residues. CDR3 residues: CSARGDREGEQYF. The CDR3 DNA, read in part, is TGCAGTGCTAGGGGAGACAGGGAAGGCGAG.

This clone was observed at least ten times. The sequence runs out 3 residues before the end of the CDR3; the remainder is reconstructed from the germline J gene. The chain employs TRBV13 and TRBJ2-1, with a tentative D call TRBD2 (5 bases). From germline, CDR1 is PRHDT and CDR2 FYEKMQ (reference sequence). CDR3 length: 15 amino acids. The germline V and J ends were trimmed by 7 bases and 0 bases, with 13 bases remaining between them. CDR3 DNA, as far as it was read: TGTGCCAGCAAGCCCGGACTTAGCTCCTACAATGAG. Translating it yields CASKPGLSSYNE. The CDR3 as a whole reads CASKPGLSSYNEQFF.